The 27 T cell receptor beta chains listed next were all sequenced from one sample in a study of blood T cell repertoires in COVID-19. Here immunoSEQ multiplex PCR was the method, and the copy in TCRdb shows in-frame clones only, minus some. The table lists roughly 87,000 clones, approximately 75% of them singletons. The sequenced sample was peripheral blood. These receptors all stem from a woman between 45 and 65 years old with acute or convalescent COVID-19.

This chain connects TRBV19 to TRBJ1-1; possibly TRBD1 for D (5 bases). This CDR3 has 14 residues. Germline V gene lookup returns CDR1 LNHDA and CDR2 SQIVND (reference sequence). Trimming pared 3 bases from V and 3 bases from J, leaving 11 bases between. CDR3: CASSIWGGDTEAFF. Here the CDR3 DNA reads TGTGCCAGTAGTATTTGGGGGGGGGACACTGAAGCTTTCTTT.

This clone occurred a few times. This rearrangement joins TRBV13 to TRBJ1-5; 10 nucleotides line up with TRBD1. This CDR3 is 16 amino acids long. J was trimmed by 6 bases and V by 5 bases; bases with no gene match: 10. Germline V gene lookup returns CDR1 PRHDT and CDR2 FYEKMQ (reference sequence). CDR3: CASSAQGQGIGQPQHF. DNA for the CDR3: TGTGCCAGCAGCGCTCAGGGACAGGGGATCGGTCAGCCCCAGCATTTT.

J is TRBJ2-7 and V is TRBV2, with a possible D match to TRBD2 (7 bases). In germline, CDR1 is SNHLY, CDR2 FYNNEI. CDR3 length: 18 amino acids. V lost 5 bases and J lost 0, with 23 bases in between. The CDR3: CASSFLTLGGPDSYEQYF. The CDR3 bases are TGTGCCAGCAGTTTCCTAACTCTGGGGGGGCCGGACTCCTACGAGCAGTACTTC.

As concerns this clone: The sample contains more than one DNA sequence encoding this CDR3. J is TRBJ2-7 and V is TRBV30; 9 bases fit TRBD1. Trimming removed 5 bases from V and 3 bases from J; junction bases left unmatched: 2. CDR1 GTSNPN and CDR2 SVGIG come from the germline V gene (reference sequence). The CDR3 consists of 12 residues. The DNA for the CDR3 is TGTGCCTGGGGACAGGGGCTCTACGAGCAGTACTTC. Translated, it gives CAWGQGLYEQYF. Filled out from reference TRBV30 and TRBJ2-7, the complete variable domain reads SQTIHQWPATLVQPVGSPLSLECTVEGTSNPNLYWYRQAAGRGLQLLFYSVGIGQISSEVPQNLSASRPQDRQFILSSKKLLLSDSGFYLCAWGQGLYEQYFGPGTRLTVT.

The V and J genes are TRBV4-3 and TRBJ1-2, with unresolved D. V was pared by 0 bases and J by 5 bases, with 13 bases between. Germline CDR1 and CDR2: LGHNA and YSLEER. The CDR3 covers 15 residues. The DNA for the CDR3 is TGCGCCAGCAGCCAAGAAACGTCCGGACTTTATGGCTACACCTTC. This sequence encodes CASSQETSGLYGYTF.

The genes are TRBV19 and TRBJ2-2; D unresolved. Germline values: CDR1 LNHDA, CDR2 SQIVND (reference sequence). V shed 7 bases and J shed 5 bases, with 8 bases lying between them. The CDR3 contains 12 residues. This CDR3 is CASMAKTGELFF. In nucleotides, the CDR3 is TGTGCCAGTATGGCAAAAACCGGGGAGCTGTTTTTT.

This clone has only one observation. This CDR3 is also generated by other DNA sequences in the sample. This rearrangement joins TRBV9 to TRBJ1-1, with a possible D match to TRBD1 (5 bases). The CDR3 has 14 amino acids. The germline V gene has CDR1 SGDLS and CDR2 YYNGEE. V gave up 3 bases and J gave up 5 bases, with 14 bases separating them. CDR3 in DNA: TGTGCCAGCAGCGAGGGGCGGGGGGAAACTGAAGCTTTCTTT. This sequence encodes CASSEGRGETEAFF. The entire variable domain, with the rest obtained from reference TRBV9 and TRBJ1-1, is as follows: DSGVTQTPKHLITATGQRVTLRCSPRSGDLSVYWYQQSLDQGLQFLIQYYNGEERAKGNILERFSAQQFPDLHSELNLSSLELGDSALYFCASSEGRGETEAFFGQGTRLTVV.

The chain uses TRBV7-2 and TRBJ2-3; D remains unclear. The CDR3 is 14 residues long. V was pared by 0 bases and J by 2 bases, with 6 bases between. The V gene's germline CDR1 is SGHTA and CDR2 FQGNSA. The chain's CDR3 is CASSLARLTDTQYF. The CDR3 nucleotides are TGTGCCAGCAGCTTAGCGCGCCTCACAGATACGCAGTATTTT.

V is TRBV7-2 and J is TRBJ1-4; weak D call: TRBD1 (6 bases). The CDR3 has 16 amino acids. V dropped 9 bases and J dropped 2 bases, with 19 bases sitting between them. CDR1 is SGHTA, CDR2 FQGNSA, per germline. The CDR3 is CASARGAVGTNEKLFF. The CDR3 nucleotides are TGTGCCAGTGCACGGGGGGCGGTAGGCACTAATGAAAAACTGTTTTTT.

The chain recombines TRBV2 with TRBJ1-6; 8 bases align to TRBD1. Germline V gives CDR1 SNHLY, CDR2 FYNNEI. After removal of 5 bases from V and 9 bases from J, the junction contained 6 bases not matched to a gene. This CDR3 region has 14 residues. The CDR3 coding sequence is TGTGCCAGCAGTAGACAGGGGATGGGTTCACCCCTCCACTTT. It yields the protein CASSRQGMGSPLHF. Full variable domain (remainder filled in from reference TRBV2 and TRBJ1-6): EPEVTQTPSHQVTQMGQEVILRCVPISNHLYFYWYRQILGQKVEFLVSFYNNEISEKSEIFDDQFSVERPDGSNFTLKIRSTKLEDSAMYFCASSRQGMGSPLHFGNGTRLTVT.

This chain joins TRBV6-4 and TRBJ2-1, with D possibly matching TRBD2 (5 bases). Trimming took off 4 bases at V and 5 bases at J, with 12 bases between the two ends. The CDR3 covers 14 residues. Germline V gives CDR1 MRHNA, CDR2 SNTAGT. The CDR3 loop reads CASSGEGPHNEQFF. The CDR3 nucleotides are TGTGCCAGCAGTGGCGAGGGCCCCCACAATGAGCAGTTCTTC.

The chain joins TRBV10-3 to TRBJ1-2; TRBD1 aligns across 10 bases. Germline V gene data show CDR1 as ENHRY and CDR2 as SYGVKD. V lost 2 bases to trimming and J lost 4 bases; unmatched junction nucleotides: 4. The CDR3 consists of 15 residues. The DNA of the CDR3 is TGTGCCATCAGTGAGCCGGGACAGGGGATCTATGGCTACACCTTC. As protein: CAISEPGQGIYGYTF.

The V call is TRBV6-1, the J call TRBJ1-5; possible D gene TRBD1, 6 bases. V shed 7 bases and J shed 1 base, with 8 bases lying between them. CDR3 length: 13 residues. Looked up from germline, CDR1 is MNHNS and CDR2 is SASEGT. The CDR3 DNA sequence: TGTGCCAGCACCACAGGGAGCAATCAGCCCCAGCATTTT. The encoded protein is CASTTGSNQPQHF.

The chain has TRBV7-3 and TRBJ2-1; 9 nucleotides match TRBD1. The CDR3 has 15 amino acids. The ends lost 2 bases at V and 8 bases at J; junction bases unmatched: 7. Germline loops: CDR1 SGHTA, CDR2 FQGTGA. CDR3 coding DNA: TGTGCCAGCAGCTTATCTTCGGGACAGGGCTATGAGCAGTTCTTC. This codes for CASSLSSGQGYEQFF.

The chain combines TRBV12-3 or TRBV12-4 with TRBJ1-1; D gene ambiguous. V was shortened by 4 bases and J by 2 bases, with 8 bases between the two germline ends. CDR3 size: 13 residues. This chain's CDR3 is CASSWGGNTEAFF. In nucleotides, the CDR3 is TGTGCCAGCAGTTGGGGAGGAAACACTGAAGCTTTCTTT.

This sequence joins TRBV14 and TRBJ1-2; 11 nucleotides line up with TRBD1. The CDR3 loop spans 13 amino acids. With 4 bases clipped from V and 14 bases from J, the junction kept 9 bases outside the gene matches. Per germline, CDR1 SGHDN and CDR2 FVKESK. In DNA, the CDR3 is TGTGCCAGCAGCCCGACCGGACAGGGGGCTGTAACCTTC. This sequence encodes CASSPTGQGAVTF.

This clone qualifies as medium-sized. This chain joins TRBV4-2 and TRBJ1-4; TRBD1 is a possible D gene (6 bases). The CDR3 spans 15 residues. Germline V gene lookup returns CDR1 LGHNA and CDR2 YNFKEQ. Trimming cost V 4 bases and J 5 bases, with 14 bases left between them. The CDR3 is CASSPEEGTNEKLFF. For the CDR3, the DNA is TGTGCCAGCAGCCCAGAGGAAGGGACAAATGAAAAACTGTTTTTT.

The chain carries TRBV5-1 and TRBJ2-5, with D possibly TRBD2 on 6 matching bases. This CDR3 has 14 residues. From germline, CDR1 is SGHRS and CDR2 YFSETQ. Trimming left V 2 bases short and J 1 base short, with 9 bases between. CDR3 bases: TGCGCCAGCAGCTTTAGCGGCTTCCAAGAGACCCAGTACTTC. Translation: CASSFSGFQETQYF.

The chain combines TRBV19 with TRBJ1-6; 9 bases map to TRBD1. CDR3 length: 15 amino acids. Trimming cost V 5 bases and J 10 bases; bases outside gene matches: 9. Germline CDR1 and CDR2: LNHDA and SQIVND (reference sequence). The CDR3 reads CASSPTPTGGSPLHF. The DNA for the CDR3 is TGTGCCAGTAGTCCCACTCCCACAGGGGGCTCACCCCTCCACTTT.

This CDR3 is CASRRQGSFYGYTF. The CDR3, as DNA: TGTGCCAGCAGGAGACAGGGAAGCTTTTACGGCTACACCTTC. The chain uses TRBV27 and TRBJ1-2; TRBD1 matches 7 bases. The CDR3 consists of 14 residues. Trimming took 6 bases from V and 8 from J; bases not matched to a gene: 12. Germline values: CDR1 MNHEY, CDR2 SMNVEV (reference sequence).

The rearrangement joins TRBV6-5 to TRBJ1-2, with D possibly being TRBD1 (5 bases). Germline CDR1 reads MNHEY; CDR2 reads SVGAGI. V was pared by 2 bases and J by 7 bases, with 14 bases between. The length of the CDR3 is 14 residues. CDR3 bases: TGTGCCAGCAGTTACGGTCGGCAGGGTGGTGGCTACACCTTC. It specifies CASSYGRQGGGYTF.

The J gene is TRBJ1-6, the V gene TRBV4-1; possibly TRBD1 for D (6 bases). V lost 4 bases and J 7 bases, leaving 20 bases between the germline ends. The CDR3 totals 17 residues. Germline V gene sequence: CDR1 MGHRA, CDR2 YSYEKL. CDR3 in DNA: TGCGCCAGCAGCCCCTACAGGGAGTTGGTCGGAAATTCACCCCTCCACTTT. Translation gives CASSPYRELVGNSPLHF.

The V gene is TRBV19, the J gene TRBJ2-7; TRBD1 matches at 7 bases. J gave up 2 bases and V 7 bases, and 8 bases lay outside the gene matches. Germline assignment: CDR1 LNHDA and CDR2 SQIVND (reference sequence). The CDR3 sequence is 14 residues long. The CDR3 nucleotides read TGTGCCAGTATCCCCGGGACAGCTCCCTACGAGCAGTACTTC. Its protein product is CASIPGTAPYEQYF. Full variable domain (outside the CDR3, taken from reference TRBV19 and TRBJ2-7): DGGITQSPKYLFRKEGQNVTLSCEQNLNHDAMYWYRQDPGQGLRLIYYSQIVNDFQKGDIAEGYSVSREKKESFPLTVTSAQKNPTAFYLCASIPGTAPYEQYFGPGTRLTVT.

This clone has only a few counts. The J gene is TRBJ1-2, the V gene TRBV19, with D possibly being TRBD1 (6 bases). The CDR3 length is 14 residues. Germline loops: CDR1 LNHDA, CDR2 SQIVND (reference sequence). With 5 bases removed from V and 5 bases from J, the gap between germline ends came to 15 bases. The CDR3 DNA reads TGTGCCAGTAGTGCTGCGGGGGGCGATTATGGCTACACCTTC. Translated, it gives CASSAAGGDYGYTF.

The chain combines TRBV9 with TRBJ1-1; 10 positions match TRBD1. The CDR3 consists of 15 residues. Looked up from germline, CDR1 is SGDLS and CDR2 is YYNGEE. V dropped 3 bases and J dropped 4; count of bases not matched to a gene: 6. This CDR3 is CASSEADRGSTEAFF. Here the CDR3 DNA reads TGTGCCAGCAGCGAGGCGGACAGGGGGAGCACTGAAGCTTTCTTT.

This clone has more than one count but fewer than ten. Mismatch with germline at one junction end may stem from a read error. The genes are TRBV15 and TRBJ2-5, with D perhaps matching TRBD2 (6 bases). Germline assignment: CDR1 LNHNV and CDR2 YYDKDF (reference sequence). The CDR3 sequence is 12 residues long. DNA for the CDR3: TGTGCCACCAGCAGAGACCGACTAGTCCCCGACTTC. The encoded protein is CATSRDRLVPDF.

The rearrangement uses TRBV28 and TRBJ2-4; 7 nucleotides line up with TRBD1. Germline CDR1 and CDR2: MDHEN and SYDVKM. The V segment lost 3 bases and the J segment 3 bases; nucleotides outside the gene matches: 8. The CDR3 sequence is 16 residues long. CDR3 coding DNA: TGTGCCAGCAGTTTGACAGGGAGCGTTAGCAAAAACATTCAGTACTTC. This translates into CASSLTGSVSKNIQYF. Full variable domain (remainder filled in from reference TRBV28 and TRBJ2-4): DVKVTQSSRYLVKRTGEKVFLECVQDMDHENMFWYRQDPGLGLRLIYFSYDVKMKEKGDIPEGYSVSREKKERFSLILESASTNQTSMYLCASSLTGSVSKNIQYFGAGTRLSVL.